This is a list of T cell receptor beta chains from one sample in a study of Graves' ophthalmopathy and Graves' hyperthyroidism. TCRdb used MiXCR to reprocess the multiplex PCR reads, holding one entry per CDR3 protein. The sample includes some 750,000 distinct CDR3 sequences, about 44% seen only once; the top ten take approximately 43%. The specimen sequenced was peripheral blood. Every receptor here comes from an adult man with Graves' ophthalmopathy. The CDR3 runs from the conserved cysteine through the conserved F or W. The D gene is left open where the match is weak. Not every row has a clone size; where given, it reads once, few, many or a size class.

d_call | j_call | v_call | clone_size | cdr3_aa | cdr3_nt
- | TRBJ2-7 | TRBV7-2 | - | CASSQDFRDDYEQYF | TGTGCCAGCAGCCAAGATTTTCGTGACGACTACGAGCAGTACTTC
TRBD2 | TRBJ2-7 | TRBV2 | many | CASSETGLAGPYEQYF | TGTGCCAGCAGTGAAACGGGACTAGCGGGACCGTACGAGCAGTACTTC
- | TRBJ1-4 | TRBV7-9 | few | CASSAAANEKLFF | TGTGCCAGCAGCGCCGCCGCTAATGAAAAACTGTTTTTT
- | TRBJ1-2 | TRBV10-3 | - | CAISEITDYGYTF | TGTGCCATCAGTGAGATTACGGACTATGGCTACACCTTC
- | TRBJ1-1 | TRBV7-9 | few | CASSQPRGKGMAEAFF | TGTGCCAGCAGCCAACCCCGGGGGAAGGGTATGGCTGAAGCTTTCTTT
- | TRBJ1-1 | TRBV20-1 | few | CSAWDNEAFF | TGCAGTGCTTGGGACAATGAAGCTTTCTTT
- | TRBJ1-1 | TRBV2 | - | CASSQAGKAFF | TGTGCCAGCAGCCAAGCCGGTAAAGCTTTCTTT
- | TRBJ1-6 | TRBV14 | once | CASSPQAGYNSPLHF | TGTGCCAGCAGCCCCCAAGCGGGCTACAATTCACCCCTCCACTTT
- | TRBJ1-6 | TRBV20-1 | many | CSAADGGVRNSPLHF | TGCAGTGCTGCTGATGGTGGGGTTAGGAATTCACCCCTCCACTTT
- | TRBJ2-7 | TRBV6-1 | - | CASSVNPNYEQYF | TGTGCCAGCAGTGTGAACCCAAACTACGAGCAGTACTTC
TRBD1 | TRBJ1-1 | TRBV11-2 | - | CASSSYHRGSNTEAFF | TGTGCCAGCAGCTCGTACCACAGGGGTTCGAACACTGAAGCTTTCTTT
TRBD1 | TRBJ1-5 | TRBV10-3 | few | CASSELQGAAWQPQHF | TGTGCCAGCAGTGAATTGCAGGGGGCGGCTTGGCAGCCCCAGCATTTT
- | TRBJ1-3 | TRBV10-2 | many | CASSESSGNTIYF | TGCGCCAGCAGTGAAAGCTCTGGAAACACCATATATTTT
- | TRBJ1-2 | TRBV7-2 | - | CASSSGGQLHYGYTF | TGTGCCAGCAGTTCGGGTGGGCAACTCCACTATGGCTACACCTTC
- | TRBJ2-7 | TRBV12-3/TRBV12-4 | few | CASTPSFTRGEQYF | TGTGCCAGCACCCCCTCATTCACTCGGGGCGAGCAGTACTTC
TRBD2 | TRBJ2-5 | TRBV7-9 | few | CASSLGLAGIQETQYF | TGTGCCAGCAGCTTAGGGCTAGCGGGGATCCAAGAGACCCAGTACTTC
TRBD1 | TRBJ2-5 | TRBV12-3/TRBV12-4 | - | CASTPTGQAQYF | TGTGCCAGCACTCCGACAGGGCAGGCCCAGTACTTC
- | TRBJ1-3 | TRBV29-1 | - | CSVEMVDGGNTIYF | TGCAGCGTTGAAATGGTGGACGGTGGAAACACCATATATTTT
- | TRBJ1-1 | TRBV2 | - | CASMYGNTEAFF | TGTGCCAGCATGTATGGGAACACTGAAGCTTTCTTT
- | TRBJ1-1 | TRBV13 | few | CASSLGGRSDTEAFF | TGTGCCAGCAGCTTAGGGGGCCGGAGTGACACTGAAGCTTTCTTT
TRBD1 | TRBJ2-3 | TRBV2 | - | CASRGPLTGYTDTQYF | TGTGCCAGCAGGGGACCTCTGACAGGGTACACAGATACGCAGTATTTT
- | TRBJ1-5 | TRBV12-3/TRBV12-4 | - | CASSLNGETQHF | TGTGCCAGCAGTTTGAACGGCGAGACCCAGCATTTT
- | TRBJ1-2 | TRBV12-5 | - | CASDRGPSYGYTF | TGTGCTAGTGATAGAGGACCCAGCTATGGCTACACCTTC
- | TRBJ2-7 | TRBV5-5 | - | CASSERYTEQYF | TGTGCCAGCAGCGAGAGGTATACGGAGCAGTACTTC
- | TRBJ2-7 | TRBV5-1 | - | CASSFWRSEQYF | TGCGCCAGCAGCTTCTGGCGGTCCGAGCAGTACTTC
- | TRBJ1-6 | TRBV7-9 | many | CASSLASGMNSPLHF | TGTGCCAGCAGCTTAGCGTCCGGGATGAATTCACCCCTCCACTTT
TRBD2 | TRBJ2-7 | TRBV4-3 | few | CASSQDLTRPSGPYEQYF | TGCGCCAGCAGCCAAGATCTTACGAGGCCTAGCGGACCCTACGAGCAGTACTTC
- | TRBJ1-4 | TRBV7-2 | - | CASSSAVYSYEKLFF | TGTGCCAGCAGCTCGGCCGTCTACAGCTATGAAAAACTGTTTTTT
- | TRBJ2-2 | TRBV4-3 | - | CASSQERVPGELFF | TGCGCCAGCAGCCAAGAAAGGGTACCCGGGGAGCTGTTTTTT
- | TRBJ2-5 | TRBV2 | many | CASSRDFQETQYF | TGTGCCAGCAGCAGGGACTTCCAAGAGACCCAGTACTTC
TRBD2 | TRBJ2-5 | TRBV5-6 | - | CASSVTSGLKTQYF | TGTGCCAGCAGCGTGACTAGCGGGCTAAAGACCCAGTACTTC
TRBD1 | TRBJ2-2 | TRBV10-1 | - | CASSGSFGTGDTGELFF | TGCGCCAGCAGTGGGTCCTTTGGGACAGGGGACACCGGGGAGCTGTTTTTT
TRBD2 | TRBJ2-1 | TRBV29-1 | - | CSGVGLAGRDEQFF | TGCAGCGGGGTGGGACTAGCGGGACGTGATGAGCAGTTCTTC
TRBD1 | TRBJ2-5 | TRBV2 | many | CASSPTDRVGGETQYF | TGTGCCAGCAGCCCAACGGACAGGGTTGGTGGTGAGACCCAGTACTTC
- | TRBJ1-5 | TRBV24-1 | - | CATSGGGIGDQPQHF | TGTGCCACCAGTGGAGGGGGGATCGGGGATCAGCCCCAGCATTTT
- | TRBJ1-2 | TRBV20-1 | - | CSARDGAYGYTF | TGCAGTGCTAGAGATGGGGCCTATGGCTACACCTTC
- | TRBJ2-6 | TRBV9 | - | CASSVDALRRANVLTF | TGTGCCAGCAGCGTAGATGCGCTTAGGAGGGCCAACGTCCTGACTTTC
- | TRBJ1-5 | TRBV20-1 | few | CSARGAATEPQHF | TGCAGTGCTAGAGGAGCAGCAACGGAGCCCCAGCATTTT
TRBD1 | TRBJ1-6 | TRBV10-3 | many | CAISRTGLGPLHF | TGTGCCATCTCCCGGACAGGACTAGGACCCCTCCACTTT
TRBD1 | TRBJ1-4 | TRBV7-2 | - | CASSQLLAGGTNEKLFF | TGTGCCAGCAGCCAACTCCTAGCAGGGGGAACTAATGAAAAACTGTTTTTT
- | TRBJ2-7 | TRBV2 | many | CASSYLDEQYF | TGTGCCAGCAGTTACTTGGACGAGCAGTACTTC
TRBD1 | TRBJ1-1 | TRBV25-1 | few | CASRVPGTGREAFF | TGTGCCAGCAGAGTACCCGGGACAGGGCGCGAAGCTTTCTTT
TRBD1 | TRBJ2-5 | TRBV30 | - | CAWSGTGIETQYF | TGTGCCTGGAGTGGGACAGGGATCGAGACCCAGTACTTC
- | TRBJ2-5 | TRBV20-1 | - | CSATPPAGETQYF | TGCAGTGCCACCCCCCCCGCCGGGGAGACCCAGTACTTC
TRBD2 | TRBJ2-7 | TRBV7-2 | many | CASSLGLAGYEQYF | TGTGCCAGCAGCTTGGGACTAGCGGGCTACGAGCAGTACTTC
- | TRBJ2-3 | TRBV10-3 | - | CAISTYSGTQYF | TGTGCCATCAGTACCTACTCGGGTACGCAGTATTTT
- | TRBJ1-4 | TRBV12-3/TRBV12-4 | few | CANREGVDEKLFF | TGTGCCAACCGGGAGGGGGTCGATGAAAAACTGTTTTTT
TRBD2 | TRBJ2-2 | TRBV25-1 | - | CASSFEGPGLAGTGELFF | TGTGCCAGCAGCTTCGAAGGGCCGGGACTAGCAGGCACCGGGGAGCTGTTTTTT
TRBD1 | TRBJ2-5 | TRBV7-3 | few | CASSAGTGGIVQETQYF | TGTGCCAGCAGCGCGGGGACAGGGGGGATCGTACAAGAGACCCAGTACTTC
TRBD1 | TRBJ1-2 | TRBV13 | - | CASSLGGQALSF | TGTGCCAGCAGCTTAGGGGGACAGGCGCTCTCGTTC
- | TRBJ1-1 | TRBV2 | many | CASSEMGNSRAFF | TGTGCCAGCAGTGAAATGGGGAACTCAAGGGCTTTCTTT
- | TRBJ1-2 | TRBV25-1 | many | CASSEWSGDGYTF | TGTGCCAGCAGTGAATGGTCAGGGGATGGCTACACCTTC
TRBD2 | TRBJ2-7 | TRBV19 | - | CASSRSSGGADEQYF | TGTGCCAGTAGTCGGTCTAGCGGGGGGGCGGACGAGCAGTACTTC
TRBD2 | TRBJ2-6 | TRBV24-1 | - | CATSDPGTSGFASSGANVLTF | TGTGCCACCAGTGACCCCGGGACTAGCGGGTTTGCCTCCTCTGGGGCCAACGTCCTGACTTTC
- | TRBJ2-5 | TRBV7-8 | - | CASKGNNNQPQYF | TGTGCCAGCAAAGGGAACAACAATCAGCCCCAGTACTTC
- | TRBJ2-7 | TRBV20-1 | - | CSAKSQGRGSEQYF | TGCAGTGCTAAGAGCCAGGGAAGGGGCTCCGAGCAGTACTTC
- | TRBJ1-1 | TRBV6-5 | - | CASSYLDPTWGAFF | TGTGCCAGCAGTTACTTGGACCCAACCTGGGGAGCTTTCTTT
- | TRBJ1-4 | TRBV25-1 | - | CASSPTSNEKLFF | TGTGCCAGCAGTCCAACATCTAATGAAAAACTATTTTTT
- | TRBJ1-2 | TRBV11-1 | - | CASSPSPGQGPLNNYGYTF | TGTGCCAGCAGCCCCTCCCCGGGGCAGGGACCTTTAAACAACTATGGCTACACCTTC